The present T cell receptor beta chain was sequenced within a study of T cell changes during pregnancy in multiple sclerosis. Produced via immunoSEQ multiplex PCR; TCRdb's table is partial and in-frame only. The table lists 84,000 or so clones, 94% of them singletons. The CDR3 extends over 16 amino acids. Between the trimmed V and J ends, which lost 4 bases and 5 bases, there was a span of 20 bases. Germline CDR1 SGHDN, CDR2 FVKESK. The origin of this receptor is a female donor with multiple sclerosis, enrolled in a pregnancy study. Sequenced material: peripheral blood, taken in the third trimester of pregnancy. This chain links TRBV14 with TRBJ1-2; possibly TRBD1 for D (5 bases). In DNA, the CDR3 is TGTGCCAGCAGCCTATACTCGCAGGGCGCCGGGTATGGCTACACCTTC. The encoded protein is CASSLYSQGAGYGYTF.